The 5 T cell receptor beta chains listed next were all sequenced from one sample in a study of somatic mutations in cytotoxic T cells in rheumatoid arthritis. Sequencing used immunoSEQ multiplex PCR; TCRdb keeps in-frame clones, though not all of them. This table has around 19,000 clones, over 70% appearing once. Sample: CD8+ T cells sorted from blood. The receptors were sampled from an adult with rheumatoid arthritis.

The J gene is TRBJ2-5, the V gene TRBV5-4; 7 bases are a match to TRBD1. This CDR3 contains 15 residues. V gave up 4 bases and J gave up 1 base; unmatched junction bases: 7. Germline CDR1 is SGHNT and CDR2 is YYREEE (reference sequence). Here the CDR3 DNA reads TGTGCCAGCAGCGACAACCGACAGGGCCAAGAGACCCAGTACTTC. It codes for CASSDNRQGQETQYF. Using reference TRBV5-4 and TRBJ2-5 for the parts outside the CDR3, the full variable domain is ETGVTQSPTHLIKTRGQQVTLRCSSQSGHNTVSWYQQALGQGPQFIFQYYREEENGRGNFPPRFSGLQFPNYSSELNVNALELDDSALYLCASSDNRQGQETQYFGPGTRLLVL.

This clone was seen only a few times. This chain joins TRBV5-1 and TRBJ1-3, with D unresolved. Germline assignment: CDR1 SGHRS and CDR2 YFSETQ. The CDR3 extends over 15 amino acids. V was trimmed by 6 bases and J by 0 bases, leaving 13 bases between them. The CDR3 DNA reads as TGCGCCAGCACCCCGGGAAGAAGCTCTGGAAACACCATATATTTT. Translation: CASTPGRSSGNTIYF.

The chain is built from TRBV7-2 and TRBJ2-1; 8 positions match TRBD2. CDR3 length: 13 amino acids. CDR1 SGHTA and CDR2 FQGNSA come from the germline V gene. The ends lost 5 bases at V and 10 bases at J; junction bases unmatched: 7. The DNA for the CDR3 is TGTGCCAGCAGCCCAGCGGGAGCGGGAGAGCAGTTCTTC. Translating gives CASSPAGAGEQFF.

The gene calls are TRBV7-6 and TRBJ2-6; 8 nucleotides match TRBD1. The germline V gene encodes CDR1 SGHVS and CDR2 FNYEAQ. The CDR3 consists of 16 residues. J gave up 0 bases and V 10 bases, and 8 bases lay outside the gene matches. The CDR3 is CATIDTGGSGANVLTF. CDR3 sequence (DNA): TGTGCCACCATAGACACAGGGGGCTCTGGGGCCAACGTCCTGACTTTC.

As regards this clone: Other DNA sequences in this sample translate to the same CDR3. The chain combines TRBV11-2 with TRBJ2-7; D gene unclear. The CDR3 is 13 residues long. Trimming removed 1 base from V and 4 bases from J, with 8 bases in between. Looked up from germline, CDR1 is SGHAT and CDR2 is FQNNGV. In DNA, the CDR3 is TGTGCCAGCAGCTTAGGTCTCACGTACGAGCAGTACTTC. Amino acids: CASSLGLTYEQYF. The full variable domain, completed using reference TRBV11-2 and TRBJ2-7, is EAGVAQSPRYKIIEKRQSVAFWCNPISGHATLYWYQQILGQGPKLLIQFQNNGVVDDSQLPKDRFSAERLKGVDSTLKIQPAKLEDSAVYLCASSLGLTYEQYFGPGTRLTVT.